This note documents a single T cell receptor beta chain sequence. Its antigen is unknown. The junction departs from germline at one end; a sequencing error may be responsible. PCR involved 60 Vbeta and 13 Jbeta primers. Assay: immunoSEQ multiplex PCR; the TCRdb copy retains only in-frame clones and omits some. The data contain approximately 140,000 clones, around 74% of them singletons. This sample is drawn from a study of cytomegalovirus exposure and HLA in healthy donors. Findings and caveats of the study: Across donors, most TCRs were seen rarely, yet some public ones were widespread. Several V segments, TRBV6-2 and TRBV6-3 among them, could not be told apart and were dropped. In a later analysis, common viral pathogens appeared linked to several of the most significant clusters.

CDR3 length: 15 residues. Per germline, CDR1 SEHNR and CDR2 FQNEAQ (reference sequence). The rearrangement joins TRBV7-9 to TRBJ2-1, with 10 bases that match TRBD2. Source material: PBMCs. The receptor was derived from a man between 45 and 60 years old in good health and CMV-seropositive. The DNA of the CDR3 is TGTTCCAGCAGCTCAAGCGGGAGGGCCTACAATGAGCAGTTCTTC. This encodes CSSSSSGRAYNEQFF.